Following are 19 T cell receptor beta chains from one sample sequenced in a study of blood T cell repertoires in COVID-19. This table comes from immunoSEQ multiplex PCR, and its TCRdb copy is limited to in-frame clones, with some not included. The sample contains fewer than 150,000 clones, roughly 86% of which appear only once. Sequencing was done on a sample of peripheral blood. The source is a man between 45 and 60 years old with active or convalescent COVID-19.

The V gene is TRBV29-1, the J gene TRBJ2-1; tentatively, D is TRBD2 (6 bases). CDR1 and CDR2 from the germline V gene are SQVTM and ANQGSEA. This CDR3 spans 15 amino acids. Trimming took 6 bases from V and 0 from J, leaving 15 bases between them. This CDR3 is CSVGTVMSSYNEQFF. CDR3 DNA sequence: TGCAGCGTCGGGACTGTCATGTCCTCCTACAATGAGCAGTTCTTC.

The chain joins TRBV5-4 to TRBJ1-2; TRBD1 might be the D (6 bases). Germline values: CDR1 SGHNT, CDR2 YYREEE (reference sequence). This CDR3 contains 14 residues. V lost 3 bases and J lost 8, with 17 bases in between. In DNA, the CDR3 is TGTGCCAGCAGCTCTACAGGGTTGCAGTGGGGCTACACCTTC. Amino acids: CASSSTGLQWGYTF. The whole variable domain, remainder taken from reference TRBV5-4 and TRBJ1-2, is ETGVTQSPTHLIKTRGQQVTLRCSSQSGHNTVSWYQQALGQGPQFIFQYYREEENGRGNFPPRFSGLQFPNYSSELNVNALELDDSALYLCASSSTGLQWGYTFGSGTRLTVV.

This clone was observed a single time. The rearrangement joins TRBV27 to TRBJ2-3, with 10 bases that match TRBD2. Germline V gene sequence: CDR1 MNHEY, CDR2 SMNVEV (reference sequence). The CDR3 length is 14 residues. V dropped 6 bases and J dropped 5; count of bases not matched to a gene: 5. The CDR3 region is CASRSPSGRDTQYF. The CDR3 nucleotides read TGTGCCAGCAGATCCCCTAGCGGGAGAGATACGCAGTATTTT.

CDR3 bases: TGTGCCAGAAGCTTGGGTGGCGGGAGGACCTCCTACGAGCAGTACTTC. It specifies CARSLGGGRTSYEQYF. V gene TRBV5-3 combines with J gene TRBJ2-7; 8 bases map to TRBD2. TRBV5-3 has ORF status, its function being uncertain. The CDR3 covers 16 residues. J lost 0 bases, V lost 0 bases, and 5 bases had no gene match.

This clone was seen a single time. Germline is not matched at one junction end, which may reflect a read error. Other DNA sequences in the sample encode the same CDR3. The rearrangement joins TRBV7-9 to TRBJ2-5, with 10 bases lining up with TRBD2. This CDR3 contains 14 residues. Germline V lookup: CDR1 SEHNR, CDR2 FQNEAQ (reference sequence). CDR3 coding DNA: TGTGCCAGCAGTTTAGCGGGAGGCCAAGAGACCCAGTACTTC. Its translation: CASSLAGGQETQYF.

V is TRBV7-9 and J is TRBJ2-1; tentative D call: TRBD2 (5 bases). The V and J ends lost 0 bases and 3 bases respectively, with 6 bases between them. CDR3 length: 14 amino acids. Germline V CDR1 and CDR2: SEHNR, FQNEAQ (reference sequence). CDR3 DNA: TGTGCCAGCAGCTTAGCCAGCGGCTACAATGAGCAGTTCTTC. This translates into CASSLASGYNEQFF.

The DNA of the CDR3 is TGTGCCAGTAGTTCGAGACAGCCTGGGGCCAACGTCCTGACTTTC. This gives the protein CASSSRQPGANVLTF. V usage is TRBV19 and J usage is TRBJ2-6, with D possibly matching TRBD1 (5 bases). V dropped 5 bases and J dropped 2 bases, with 10 bases sitting between them. This CDR3 has 15 amino acids. The germline gives CDR1 LNHDA, CDR2 SQIVND (reference sequence).

The rearrangement joins TRBV2 to TRBJ2-7, with 7 nucleotides matching TRBD1. The CDR3 length is 13 residues. The V and J ends lost 6 bases and 4 bases, in that order; junction bases with no gene match: 6. CDR1 and CDR2 from the germline V gene are SNHLY and FYNNEI. The CDR3 sequence: CASSGQVEYEQYF. DNA of the CDR3: TGTGCCAGCAGCGGACAGGTAGAGTACGAGCAGTACTTC.

The chain couples TRBV9 to TRBJ2-1, with TRBD1 as a possible D gene (5 bases). The CDR3 length is 14 residues. Germline CDR1 and CDR2: SGDLS and YYNGEE. V gave up 0 bases and J gave up 2 bases, with 6 bases separating them. The CDR3 here is CASSVGTTYNEQFF. In DNA, the CDR3 is TGTGCCAGCAGCGTAGGGACAACCTACAATGAGCAGTTCTTC. Full variable domain (rest looked up from reference TRBV9 and TRBJ2-1): DSGVTQTPKHLITATGQRVTLRCSPRSGDLSVYWYQQSLDQGLQFLIQYYNGEERAKGNILERFSAQQFPDLHSELNLSSLELGDSALYFCASSVGTTYNEQFFGPGTRLTVL.

The V call is TRBV7-9, the J call TRBJ2-7; 7 nucleotides line up with TRBD2. Losses at the gene ends were 5 bases for V and 1 base for J; bases not matched to a gene: 11. CDR1 is SEHNR, CDR2 FQNEAQ, per germline (reference sequence). This CDR3 spans 16 amino acids. This CDR3 reads CASSPLGGSGSYEQYF. The CDR3 DNA follows: TGTGCCAGCAGCCCCCTCGGGGGGAGCGGTTCCTACGAGCAGTACTTC.

The chain combines TRBV16 with TRBJ1-5; no clear D. V gave up 2 bases and J gave up 4 bases, with 6 bases separating them. Germline V gene lookup returns CDR1 KGHSY and CDR2 FQNENV. CDR3 length: 13 residues. This chain's CDR3 is CASSQLSNQPQHF. The CDR3 bases are TGTGCCAGCAGCCAACTATCAAATCAGCCCCAGCATTTT.

The rearrangement joins TRBV10-3 to TRBJ2-1; TRBD2 matches 12 bases. This CDR3 is 14 amino acids long. V lost 10 bases to trimming and J lost 2 bases; unmatched junction nucleotides: 3. Per the germline V gene, CDR1 is ENHRY and CDR2 is SYGVKD. The CDR3 is CATGLAGPYNEQFF. CDR3 in DNA: TGTGCCACCGGACTAGCGGGACCCTACAATGAGCAGTTCTTC.

V usage is TRBV18 and J usage is TRBJ2-7, with D tentatively TRBD2 (7 bases). CDR1 KGHSH and CDR2 LQKENI come from the germline V gene. The CDR3 length is 14 residues. Trimming shortened V by 5 bases and J by 2 bases, and 13 bases separated the two germline ends. CDR3 sequence (DNA): TGTGCCAGCTCAAGCGGGACAAGGGCCTACGAGCAGTACTTC. Its translation is CASSSGTRAYEQYF.

The DNA of the CDR3 is TGTGCCAGCAGCGTACAGTCCAGCGGGAGCACAGATACGCAGTATTTT. Translating gives CASSVQSSGSTDTQYF. This chain links TRBV9 with TRBJ2-3, with a possible D match to TRBD2 (6 bases). The V end was cut by 1 base, the J end by 0 bases, with 12 bases between. The germline V gene has CDR1 SGDLS and CDR2 YYNGEE. The CDR3 contains 16 residues.

The CDR3 region has the DNA TGTGCCAGCAGTAACCGGGGAGTAGCTTTCTTT. It yields the protein CASSNRGVAFF. V usage is TRBV6-2 or TRBV6-3 and J usage is TRBJ1-1; D ambiguous. Trimming took 5 bases from V and 10 from J, leaving 11 bases between them. The CDR3 is 11 residues long. Germline V gives CDR1 MNHEY, CDR2 SVGEGT.

The chain carries TRBV24-1 and TRBJ2-3; TRBD1 matches at 11 bases. The germline V gene encodes CDR1 KGHDR and CDR2 SFDVKD. The CDR3 sequence is 21 residues long. The V gene end was trimmed by 4 bases and the J gene end by 0 bases; junction bases not matched to a gene: 17. In DNA, the CDR3 is TGTGCCACCAGTGACCCAGGACAGGGGGCCCTCCGTGCAGCTAGCACAGATACGCAGTATTTT. As protein: CATSDPGQGALRAASTDTQYF.

The V and J genes are TRBV2 and TRBJ1-4; 9 bases fit TRBD1. This CDR3 spans 12 amino acids. Germline V CDR1 and CDR2: SNHLY, FYNNEI. With V trimmed by 6 bases and J by 10 bases, 3 bases remained unmatched. The CDR3 loop reads CASRQGAGKLFF. Here the CDR3 DNA reads TGTGCCAGCAGACAGGGGGCGGGAAAACTGTTTTTT.

The chain carries TRBV9 and TRBJ2-2; D perhaps matches TRBD2 (5 bases). The V end lost 4 bases, the J end lost 3 bases, and 10 bases lay between the germline ends. The CDR3 is 14 residues long. From germline, CDR1 is SGDLS and CDR2 YYNGEE. Here the CDR3 DNA reads TGTGCCAGCAGCCAAAGAGGGCACACCGGGGAGCTGTTTTTT. The encoded protein is CASSQRGHTGELFF.

This chain connects TRBV5-5 to TRBJ1-2; D is unclear. V gave up 2 bases and J gave up 0 bases, with 8 bases separating them. Germline CDR1 and CDR2: SGHKS and YYEKEE (reference sequence). CDR3 length: 14 amino acids. The CDR3 is CASSLAPSNYGYTF. The CDR3 bases are TGTGCCAGCAGCTTAGCCCCGTCTAACTATGGCTACACCTTC.